This TCR beta chain was identified in a study of a mutant IDH1 vaccine in newly diagnosed glioma. Looking at the study overall: Patients under treatment included 62.5% males and 37.5% females and had a mean age of around 40 years. Pretreatment consisted of radiotherapy, temozolomide, or both, with most receiving both.

The method was immunoSEQ multiplex PCR; TCRdb's version includes in-frame clones alone and lacks a portion of them. The table lists about 35,000 clones, 75% to 90% of them singletons. Trimming shortened V by 2 bases and J by 3 bases, and 20 bases separated the two germline ends. Germline-derived CDR1 and CDR2 are MRHNA and SNTAGT. CDR3 length: 17 amino acids. Study-wide points: Pseudoprogression appeared unlinked to shifts in leading peripheral T cell clonotypes.

As concerns this clone: Antigen specificity is unknown.

The time point denotes: baseline, week 1 (first vaccination visit). Treatment of the sample: pre-vaccination baseline after standard-of-care therapy. Patients carried new grade 3 or 4 IDH1-mutant astrocytomas lacking nuclear ATRX. The input for sequencing was PBMCs, taken from a glioma patient treated with radiotherapy, temozolomide or both. The sequence was obtained from a woman in her 40s with glioma. This chain links TRBV6-4 with TRBJ2-7, with D possibly TRBD2 on 7 matching bases. The CDR3: CASSDQQRGGSGYEQYF. In DNA form, the CDR3 reads TGTGCCAGCAGTGACCAACAGAGGGGGGGATCAGGCTACGAGCAGTACTTC.